This T cell receptor beta chain was documented in a study of technical replicates of blood from a few donors. CDR3 length: 12 residues. Germline values: CDR1 GTSNPN, CDR2 SVGIG (reference sequence). V shed 2 bases and J shed 6 bases, with 10 bases lying between them. Repertoires were generated with immunoSEQ multiplex PCR, while TCRdb's copy carries only in-frame clones and drops some. The table shows tens of thousands of clones, with approximately 90% occurring only once. This chain uses TRBV30 with TRBJ1-1; possible D gene TRBD1, 5 bases. The clonotype was recovered from a human donor in good health. Sequenced input: T cells isolated from PBMCs. CDR3 amino acids: CAWSPQGPEAFF. In DNA, the CDR3 is TGTGCCTGGAGTCCTCAGGGCCCTGAAGCTTTCTTT. Full variable domain (outside the CDR3, taken from reference TRBV30 and TRBJ1-1): SQTIHQWPATLVQPVGSPLSLECTVEGTSNPNLYWYRQAAGRGLQLLFYSVGIGQISSEVPQNLSASRPQDRQFILSSKKLLLSDSGFYLCAWSPQGPEAFFGQGTRLTVV.